Listed below are T cell receptor beta chains from one sample, sequenced in a study of cytomegalovirus exposure and HLA in healthy donors. Using immunoSEQ multiplex PCR, the repertoire was profiled, and TCRdb retains in-frame clones only, with some absent. The repertoire holds 160,000 or so clones, with around four fifths as singletons. Sequenced material: PBMCs. These receptors all come from a man aged 45 to 65 in good health and CMV-seropositive. CDR3s include the opening cysteine and the closing phenylalanine or tryptophan. D genes are given only for firm matches. Clone size is given for some rows only: seen once, a few or many times, or a class if the clone is expanded.

j_call,d_call,clone_size,v_call,cdr3_nt,cdr3_aa
TRBJ2-6,.,.,TRBV5-4,TGTGCCAGCAGCTTGACAAATTCTGGGGCCAACGTCCTGACTTTC,CASSLTNSGANVLTF
TRBJ2-1,.,.,TRBV4-3,TGCGCCAGCAGCCAGGAGAACAATGAGCAGTTCTTC,CASSQENNEQFF
TRBJ1-5,.,.,TRBV19,TGTGCCAGTAAGCTGGAGAATCAGCCCCAGCATTTT,CASKLENQPQHF
TRBJ1-2,.,.,TRBV14,TGTGCCAGCAGCCCAGCGGGACACTACCGCCTCTATGGCTACACCTTC,CASSPAGHYRLYGYTF
TRBJ1-1,.,once,TRBV4-2,TGTGCCAGCAGCCGACCATCCCGGGCGGGGAACACTGAAGCTTTCTTT,CASSRPSRAGNTEAFF
TRBJ2-1,.,.,TRBV10-3,TGTGCCACCCAGCGCGGGGCCATAGAGTTCTTC,CATQRGAIEFF
TRBJ1-1,.,once,TRBV5-1,TGCGCCAGCAGCCCTATGACAGACACTGAAGCTTTCTTT,CASSPMTDTEAFF
TRBJ1-1,.,.,TRBV9,TGTGCCAGCAGCGTAGAGGGGGTCAACACTGAAGCTTTCTTT,CASSVEGVNTEAFF
TRBJ2-1,.,once,TRBV27,TGTGCCAGCAGCCGGTCGGGGAATGAGCAGTTCTTC,CASSRSGNEQFF
TRBJ1-6,.,.,TRBV13,TGTGCCAGCAGCTTCACAGGGTTAGGCAATTCACCCCTCCACTTT,CASSFTGLGNSPLHF
TRBJ2-1,TRBD2,.,TRBV9,TGTGCCAGCAGCGTAGTTCAAGCGGGGGGGCCTATTGAGCAGTTCTTC,CASSVVQAGGPIEQFF
TRBJ2-2,.,.,TRBV7-2,TGTGCCAGCAGCTTAATCCGCAGGGGTGGAACCGGGGAGCTGTTTTTT,CASSLIRRGGTGELFF
TRBJ2-7,TRBD1,few,TRBV28,TGTGCCAGCATCGAGGGGACAGGTTACGAGCAGTACTTC,CASIEGTGYEQYF
TRBJ2-1,TRBD2,.,TRBV6-6,TGTGCCAGCAGCCCGTCTGGGGCGGGGGGATACAATGAGCAGTTCTTC,CASSPSGAGGYNEQFF
TRBJ2-7,.,.,TRBV7-9,TGTGCCAGCAGCGCACCCTGGACAACCTACGAGCAGTACTTC,CASSAPWTTYEQYF
TRBJ2-7,TRBD1,.,TRBV9,TGTGCCAGCAGCAAAGAGCCAGGGGGCGGGTACGAGCAGTACTTC,CASSKEPGGGYEQYF
TRBJ2-2,.,.,TRBV5-1,TGCGCCAGCAGCTTGTTAGCCACCGGGGAGCTGTTTTTT,CASSLLATGELFF
TRBJ1-4,TRBD1,.,TRBV28,TGTGCCAGCAGTACGACAGGGGGGGGTGAAAAACTGTTTTTT,CASSTTGGGEKLFF
TRBJ2-3,.,.,TRBV12-2,TGTGCAAGTCGCGCCATAGTACCAGATACGCAGTATTTT,CASRAIVPDTQYF
TRBJ2-3,.,.,TRBV7-9,TGTGCCAGCAGCTTAAGCGCTAGCCCCCCAGATACGCAGTATTTT,CASSLSASPPDTQYF
TRBJ2-3,TRBD1,.,TRBV10-3,TGTGCCATCAAGGGACAGCACACAGATACGCAGTATTTT,CAIKGQHTDTQYF
TRBJ2-1,TRBD2,once,TRBV7-2,TGTGCCAGCAGCTTAGCGGTTAGCGGGAGCTCCTACAATGAGCAGTTCTTC,CASSLAVSGSSYNEQFF
TRBJ1-5,.,.,TRBV2,TGTGCCAGCCGGGGACGGGAGGATCAGCCCCAGCATTTT,CASRGREDQPQHF
TRBJ1-3,TRBD1,.,TRBV7-9,TGTTCCAGCAGCTCGGACAGGACTGGAAACACCATATATTTT,CSSSSDRTGNTIYF
TRBJ1-3,.,.,TRBV7-6,TGTGCCAGCAGCTTAGTCGCGGAGTCTGGAAACACCATATATTTT,CASSLVAESGNTIYF
TRBJ2-1,TRBD2,once,TRBV10-3,TGTGCCATCAGTGATCGTAGCGGGGGCACCTACAATGAGCAGTTCTTC,CAISDRSGGTYNEQFF
TRBJ2-7,.,.,TRBV4-1,TGCGCCAGCAGCCCTGGGAGGTACTACGAGCAGTACTTC,CASSPGRYYEQYF
TRBJ2-1,TRBD2,.,TRBV28,TGTGCCAGCAGTCGTACGATAGCGGGAGGGCCTTATGAGCAGTTCTTC,CASSRTIAGGPYEQFF
TRBJ2-5,.,.,TRBV4-3,TGCGCCAGCAACCTCCGGGAGCAGTACTTC,CASNLREQYF
TRBJ1-1,.,.,TRBV6-1,TGTGCATCGGGTACTCTCATGAACACTGAAGCTTTCTTT,CASGTLMNTEAFF
TRBJ2-3,TRBD2,.,TRBV2,TGTGCCAGCATCAAGGCTAGCGGGAGAGGCACAGATACGCAGTATTTT,CASIKASGRGTDTQYF
TRBJ2-5,TRBD2,.,TRBV9,TGTGCCAGCAGCGTCACTAGCGGCCGAAAAGAGACCCAGTACTTC,CASSVTSGRKETQYF
TRBJ2-1,TRBD2,.,TRBV5-1,TGCGCCAGCAGCTTGGAGGGCGGGAGCGTGGATGAGCAGTTCTTC,CASSLEGGSVDEQFF
TRBJ2-3,.,.,TRBV7-2,TGTGCCAGCAGCTTCGGGGGGCGGATAGATACGCAGTATTTT,CASSFGGRIDTQYF
TRBJ2-7,TRBD1,once,TRBV18,TGTGCCAGCTCACAGGGACAGACCTCCTACGAGCAGTACTTC,CASSQGQTSYEQYF
TRBJ2-7,TRBD2,.,TRBV29-1,TGCAGCGTTGAAACTAGCGGGAGGGACTACGAGCAGTACTTC,CSVETSGRDYEQYF
TRBJ2-5,TRBD1,.,TRBV11-2,TGTGCCAGCAGCACCCGACCCGGGACAGCGTCACAAGAGACCCAGTACTTC,CASSTRPGTASQETQYF
TRBJ2-1,.,.,TRBV29-1,TGCAGCGTTGAGTTTGAGGCGGGTCGGGGTGAGCAGTTCTTC,CSVEFEAGRGEQFF
TRBJ2-1,TRBD1,.,TRBV5-5,TGTGCCAGCAGCTTGGGACAGGGGTCCTACAATGAGCAGTTCTTC,CASSLGQGSYNEQFF
TRBJ1-1,TRBD1,once,TRBV5-1,TGCGCCAGCAGCTGGGGACAGGCTAACACTGAAGCTTTCTTT,CASSWGQANTEAFF
TRBJ1-2,TRBD1,.,TRBV5-1,TGCGCCAGCAGCATCCGGGACAGAGGCTATGGCTACACCTTC,CASSIRDRGYGYTF
TRBJ2-5,.,.,TRBV9,TGTGCCAGCAGCGTAGGGGGACAACAAGAGACCCAGTACTTC,CASSVGGQQETQYF
TRBJ1-4,TRBD1,.,TRBV2,TGTGCCAGCAGAAAAACAGGGGCAACTAATGAAAAACTGTTTTTT,CASRKTGATNEKLFF
TRBJ2-1,.,.,TRBV19,TGTGCCAGTAGTATAGACCTCGATGAGCAGTTCTTC,CASSIDLDEQFF
TRBJ2-7,TRBD2,.,TRBV5-1,TGCGCCAGCAGCTACGGGACTAGCGGGAGAAATCCCTACGAGCAGTACTTC,CASSYGTSGRNPYEQYF
TRBJ1-5,TRBD1,.,TRBV5-1,TGCGCCAGCAGCAGGGGGCCTGGGGCAGATCAGCCCCAGCATTTT,CASSRGPGADQPQHF
TRBJ1-6,.,.,TRBV7-2,TGTGCCAGCAGCTTAACCGGGGATTATTCACCCCTCCACTTT,CASSLTGDYSPLHF
TRBJ2-3,TRBD2,once,TRBV7-3,TGTGCCAGCAGCTCGACTAGCGGACCCACAGATACGCAGTATTTT,CASSSTSGPTDTQYF
TRBJ2-1,TRBD2,once,TRBV7-2,TGTGCCAGCAGCTTAGGGACTAGGCCCGCTAGCGATGAGCAGTTCTTC,CASSLGTRPASDEQFF
TRBJ2-5,TRBD2,few,TRBV7-9,TGTGCCAGCAGCGGCGGTGGGAGGGAGCCTCCCCAAGAGACCCAGTACTTC,CASSGGGREPPQETQYF
TRBJ2-7,.,.,TRBV11-3,TGTGCCAGCAGCTTAGAACAGACCTACGAGCAGTACTTC,CASSLEQTYEQYF
TRBJ2-3,TRBD2,.,TRBV7-8,TGTGCCAGCAGCTTAGAGGGACTAGCGGGCACAGATACGCAGTATTTT,CASSLEGLAGTDTQYF